Reported below is one TCR beta chain. This table comes from immunoSEQ multiplex PCR, and its TCRdb copy is limited to in-frame clones, with some not included. Of 150,000 or so clones listed, roughly 88% are singletons. The data were taken from a study of blood T cell repertoires in COVID-19. CDR3 length: 16 residues. With 5 bases removed from V and 1 base from J, the gap between germline ends came to 16 bases. Germline V gives CDR1 SGHNT, CDR2 YENEEA. The genes are TRBV11-3 and TRBJ2-3; a weak D match, TRBD2 (6 bases). What was sequenced was peripheral blood. This clonotype originated in a woman aged 50 to 60 in a cohort sampled during active or convalescent COVID-19. The CDR3 DNA sequence: TGTGCCAGCAGCACCGCCCCGGGGGAAGGCACAGATACGCAGTATTTT. Translated: CASSTAPGEGTDTQYF.